A single sample is the source of the 26 T cell receptor beta chains below, sequenced in a study of cytomegalovirus exposure and HLA in healthy donors. Both 60 Vbeta primers and 13 Jbeta primers went into the PCR. Some clones are missing from TCRdb's copy, which holds only in-frame ones; the method was immunoSEQ multiplex PCR. The sample carries approximately 150,000 clones, about 80% recorded once. Sequenced input: PBMCs. The source of these receptors is a man between 40 and 49 years old in good health and CMV-seropositive.

The rearrangement uses TRBV5-5 and TRBJ2-1, with TRBD1 identical over 8 bases. The J segment lost 8 bases and the V segment lost 2 bases, leaving 21 bases of the junction unmatched. The CDR3 contains 19 residues. From germline, CDR1 is SGHKS and CDR2 YYEKEE (reference sequence). CDR3 loop: CASSFPGQERPLFDYEQFF. CDR3 coding DNA: TGTGCCAGCAGCTTCCCGGGACAGGAAAGACCCCTCTTCGACTATGAGCAGTTCTTC.

The rearrangement links TRBV25-1 to TRBJ1-5; D not certain. V lost 2 bases and J lost 6, with 11 bases in between. The germline CDR1 and CDR2 sequences are MGHDK and SYGVNS. This CDR3 contains 14 residues. The CDR3 here is CASSEEWESQPQHF. As DNA, the CDR3 is TGTGCCAGCAGTGAAGAGTGGGAGAGTCAGCCCCAGCATTTT.

This clone appeared once. This chain connects TRBV7-3 to TRBJ2-7; TRBD1 matches at 9 bases. The V segment lost 2 bases and the J segment 3 bases; nucleotides outside the gene matches: 5. The CDR3 consists of 15 residues. CDR1 and CDR2 from the germline V gene are SGHTA and FQGTGA. CDR3 in DNA: TGTGCCAGCAGCTTATCCGGGACAGGGCTCTACGAGCAGTACTTC. This sequence encodes CASSLSGTGLYEQYF.

The rearrangement joins TRBV16 to TRBJ2-7, with TRBD2 matching over 8 bases. This CDR3 is 14 amino acids long. The ends lost 0 bases at V and 3 bases at J; junction bases unmatched: 1. Per germline, CDR1 KGHSY and CDR2 FQNENV. The CDR3 region is CASSQSRGGYEQYF. For the CDR3, the DNA is TGTGCCAGCAGCCAATCTCGGGGGGGCTACGAGCAGTACTTC. Supplemented by reference TRBV16 and TRBJ2-7, the full variable domain reads GEEVAQTPKHLVRGEGQKAKLYCAPIKGHSYVFWYQQVLKNEFKFLISFQNENVFDETGMPKERFSAKCLPNSPCSLEIQATKLEDSAVYFCASSQSRGGYEQYFGPGTRLTVT.

The genes are TRBV11-2 and TRBJ2-5; TRBD1 agrees at 9 bases. The closer fit of TRBJ2-7 to the DNA end suggests the J call may be wrong. CDR3 length: 15 residues. Germline V gene sequence: CDR1 SGHAT, CDR2 FQNNGV. Written as DNA, the CDR3 is TGTGCCAGCAGCGCCCCCGGGACAGGGTCCTACGAGCAGTACTTC. As protein: CASSAPGTGSYEQYF.

A few counts support this clone. The V and J genes are TRBV7-8 and TRBJ2-3; 9 positions agree with TRBD2. The CDR3 contains 15 residues. Germline V gene sequence: CDR1 SGHVS, CDR2 FQNEAQ. The V segment lost 11 bases and the J segment 2 bases; nucleotides outside the gene matches: 11. Here the CDR3 reads CAVKRAGGLTDTQYF. CDR3 coding DNA: TGTGCCGTCAAGAGGGCGGGAGGGCTCACAGATACGCAGTATTTT.

This chain uses TRBV5-1 with TRBJ2-3; no firm D call. The V gene lost 0 bases and the J gene lost 5 bases, with 13 bases spanning the gap. Germline-derived CDR1 and CDR2 are SGHRS and YFSETQ. The length of the CDR3 is 15 residues. CDR3 loop: CASSLAPERVDTQYF. CDR3 nucleotide sequence: TGCGCCAGCAGCTTGGCCCCCGAACGCGTAGATACGCAGTATTTT.

V gene TRBV28 combines with J gene TRBJ1-2; 10 bases are a match to TRBD1. Germline V gene sequence: CDR1 MDHEN, CDR2 SYDVKM. Germline trimming cut 10 bases from V and 6 bases from J; bases unmatched to any gene: 11. This CDR3 is 14 amino acids long. DNA for the CDR3: TGTGCCACGACCCGGGACAGGGGATGGGATGGCTACACCTTC. It is translated as CATTRDRGWDGYTF.

The rearrangement links TRBV28 to TRBJ1-3, with TRBD1 as a possible D gene (6 bases). Trimming left V 4 bases short and J 3 bases short, with 10 bases between. Germline CDR1 reads MDHEN; CDR2 reads SYDVKM. The CDR3 sequence is 14 residues long. CDR3 protein: CASSSLTGGNTIYF. The CDR3 DNA is TGTGCCAGCAGTTCTCTGACAGGTGGAAACACCATATATTTT.

This chain joins TRBV7-6 and TRBJ2-2; 9 bases align to TRBD2. In germline, CDR1 is SGHVS, CDR2 FNYEAQ. The CDR3 totals 14 residues. The trim removed 11 bases at V and 6 bases at J, leaving 10 bases unmatched. The chain's CDR3 is CAAGGLAGSGELFF. The CDR3 nucleotides read TGTGCCGCAGGGGGGCTAGCGGGATCCGGGGAGCTGTTTTTT.

This clone was seen only once. The chain couples TRBV6-1 to TRBJ2-7; no clear D. Germline assignment: CDR1 MNHNS and CDR2 SASEGT. This CDR3 has 13 residues. The germline V and J ends were trimmed by 6 bases and 6 bases, with 15 bases remaining between them. The chain's CDR3 is CASSPALDREQYF. DNA for the CDR3: TGTGCCAGCAGCCCGGCTCTAGACCGCGAGCAGTACTTC.

This chain connects TRBV5-1 to TRBJ2-7; possibly TRBD2 for D (5 bases). With 0 bases removed from V and 2 bases from J, the gap between germline ends came to 15 bases. The CDR3 extends over 16 amino acids. Germline lookup yields CDR1 SGHRS and CDR2 YFSETQ. The CDR3 spells CASSLGEGSSTYEQYF. As DNA, the CDR3 is TGCGCCAGCAGCTTGGGAGAGGGTTCCTCGACCTACGAGCAGTACTTC.

This clone appeared once. The V call is TRBV7-9, the J call TRBJ1-2; TRBD1 is a possible D gene (6 bases). With 6 bases removed from V and 8 bases from J, the gap between germline ends came to 16 bases. The CDR3 loop spans 13 amino acids. Per germline, CDR1 SEHNR and CDR2 FQNEAQ (reference sequence). The CDR3 nucleotides are TGTGCCAGCAGTCCTAAGGGGGGGAGAGGCTACACCTTC. It encodes CASSPKGGRGYTF.

The rearrangement uses TRBV5-1 and TRBJ2-5; 11 bases agree with TRBD2. CDR3 length: 14 residues. The V segment lost 3 bases and the J segment 4 bases; nucleotides outside the gene matches: 2. Germline assignment: CDR1 SGHRS and CDR2 YFSETQ. The CDR3 loop reads CASSSGLAGETQYF. For the CDR3, the DNA is TGCGCCAGCAGCTCCGGACTAGCGGGAGAGACCCAGTACTTC.

This sequence joins TRBV19 and TRBJ2-3; 7 positions match TRBD2. After removal of 9 bases from V and 2 bases from J, the junction contained 11 bases not matched to a gene. The germline CDR1 and CDR2 sequences are LNHDA and SQIVND (reference sequence). CDR3 length: 15 amino acids. The CDR3 coding sequence is TGTGCCAGCAGGGTTAGCGGGCCCCTCACAGATACGCAGTATTTT. This codes for CASRVSGPLTDTQYF.

V usage is TRBV19 and J usage is TRBJ2-2, with D maybe TRBD2 (6 bases). The CDR3 is 15 amino acids. The V gene's germline CDR1 is LNHDA and CDR2 SQIVND (reference sequence). Trimming left V 5 bases short and J 4 bases short, with 14 bases between. CDR3 nucleotide sequence: TGTGCCAGTAGTCTTTTAGGAGGGGCCACCGGGGAGCTGTTTTTT. As protein: CASSLLGGATGELFF.

The V call is TRBV7-9, the J call TRBJ2-7, with TRBD1 matching over 9 bases. Germline-derived CDR1 and CDR2 are SEHNR and FQNEAQ (reference sequence). V dropped 5 bases and J dropped 5; count of bases not matched to a gene: 13. The CDR3 runs 16 residues. CDR3 region: CASSDNRDRAPHEQYF. The CDR3 DNA sequence: TGTGCCAGCAGCGATAACCGGGACAGGGCCCCCCACGAGCAGTACTTC.

The chain couples TRBV28 to TRBJ2-7; the match to TRBD1 covers 7 bases. CDR1 is MDHEN, CDR2 SYDVKM, per germline. V trimming: 6 bases; J trimming: 0 bases; junction bases outside the gene matches: 5. This CDR3 contains 14 residues. Here the CDR3 DNA reads TGTGCCAGCAGGCGGACAGGTTTCTCCTACGAGCAGTACTTC. The encoded protein is CASRRTGFSYEQYF.

This clone appeared a single time. The chain carries TRBV28 and TRBJ1-1; tentative D call: TRBD1 (5 bases). This CDR3 comprises 12 residues. V dropped 11 bases and J dropped 9 bases, with 19 bases sitting between them. Germline CDR1 MDHEN, CDR2 SYDVKM. CDR3: CAHTNAGAKAFF. The CDR3 DNA reads as TGTGCCCACACAAACGCTGGGGCTAAAGCTTTCTTT.

Written as DNA, the CDR3 is TGCGCCAGCAGCCGCTACCTCCCAGATACGCAGTATTTT. Residues: CASSRYLPDTQYF. The V gene is TRBV4-1, the J gene TRBJ2-3; D is unclear. V lost 4 bases and J 4 bases, leaving 9 bases between the germline ends. The germline V gene has CDR1 MGHRA and CDR2 YSYEKL. The CDR3 runs 13 residues.

In its sample, this clone was seen a few times. The chain has TRBV21-1 and TRBJ2-7; the D call TRBD1 from the table was never checked on the DNA. TRBV21-1 is a pseudogene locus. The CDR3 runs to 17 residues. CDR3 in DNA: TGTGCCAGCAGCAAAGTCCTCCCTCAGGGGGTTTTCTACGAGCAGTACTTC. Encoded protein: CASSKVLPQGVFYEQYF.

V gene TRBV2 combines with J gene TRBJ2-3; 7 bases line up with TRBD1. After removal of 6 bases from V and 2 bases from J, the junction contained 5 bases not matched to a gene. The length of the CDR3 is 14 residues. Germline lookup yields CDR1 SNHLY and CDR2 FYNNEI. DNA of the CDR3: TGTGCCAGCAGGAGGGACAGAGACACAGATACGCAGTATTTT. Encoded protein: CASRRDRDTDTQYF.

The genes are TRBV7-2 and TRBJ2-7; no reliable D call. Looked up from germline, CDR1 is SGHTA and CDR2 is FQGNSA. This CDR3 is 11 amino acids long. The V gene lost 3 bases and the J gene lost 2 bases, with 2 bases spanning the gap. The CDR3 nucleotides are TGTGCCAGCAGCTTTACCTACGAGCAGTACTTC. Translation: CASSFTYEQYF.

The rearrangement links TRBV2 to TRBJ2-2; TRBD2 matches at 13 bases. CDR1 and CDR2 (germline): SNHLY, FYNNEI. With 2 bases clipped from V and 0 bases from J, the junction kept 6 bases outside the gene matches. The CDR3 extends over 19 amino acids. CDR3 coding DNA: TGTGCCAGCAGTGAAAAGGGACTAGCGGGGAAAGCGAACACCGGGGAGCTGTTTTTT. Translating gives CASSEKGLAGKANTGELFF.

This rearrangement joins TRBV4-2 to TRBJ2-6; 7 bases line up with TRBD1. There are 18 residues in the CDR3. The junction had 5 bases not matched to a gene; V was cut back by 0 bases and J by 0 bases. Germline V gene data show CDR1 as LGHNA and CDR2 as YNFKEQ. CDR3: CASSQDSAGGSGANVLTF. CDR3 in DNA: TGTGCCAGCAGCCAAGATTCGGCAGGGGGCTCTGGGGCCAACGTCCTGACTTTC.

CDR3 region: CASSVEENEQFF. The CDR3 DNA is TGTGCCAGCAGCGTGGAGGAGAATGAGCAGTTCTTC. This chain connects TRBV9 to TRBJ2-1; D perhaps matches TRBD2 (5 bases). The CDR3 is 12 amino acids. V was shortened by 2 bases and J by 7 bases, with 7 bases between the two germline ends. Germline V gene data show CDR1 as SGDLS and CDR2 as YYNGEE.